What follows are 24 T cell receptor beta chains derived from one specimen sequenced in a study of CD8 T cells in ankylosing spondylitis. MiXCR, applied by TCRdb to the 5' RACE reads, yields one record per CDR3 protein. The data hold under 300,000 distinct CDR3 sequences, with over 15% observed a single time. Input material: blood, either unsorted or a sorted T cell fraction (not recorded which). These receptors all stem from a male donor with ankylosing spondylitis or in good health (not recorded which).

The CDR3 reads CASSHSDRDRETQYF. The CDR3 region has the DNA TGTGCCAGCTCACACTCGGACAGGGATCGGGAGACCCAGTACTTC. The chain combines TRBV18 with TRBJ2-5; 8 bases are shared with TRBD1. The germline CDR1 and CDR2 sequences are KGHSH and LQKENI. V was clipped by 4 bases and J by 5 bases; unmatched bases: 9. The CDR3 has 15 residues.

The chain combines TRBV6-5 with TRBJ2-1; tentative D call: TRBD2 (6 bases). Germline V lookup: CDR1 MNHEY, CDR2 SVGAGI. The germline V and J ends were trimmed by 6 bases and 4 bases, with 7 bases remaining between them. This CDR3 comprises 12 residues. CDR3 in amino acids: CASSGTYNEQFF. In nucleotides, the CDR3 is TGTGCCAGCAGCGGGACTTACAATGAGCAGTTCTTC.

The genes are TRBV7-9 and TRBJ2-7; D gene unclear. From germline, CDR1 is SEHNR and CDR2 FQNEAQ (reference sequence). CDR3 length: 13 residues. V lost 5 bases to trimming and J lost 2 bases, with 10 bases between them. The CDR3 DNA follows: TGTGCCAGCAGCCACGGGTTCCCCTACGAGCAGTACTTC. This translates into CASSHGFPYEQYF.

The chain combines TRBV5-1 with TRBJ2-6; 9 bases agree with TRBD2. The CDR3 has 18 amino acids. J gave up 2 bases and V 7 bases, and 13 bases lay outside the gene matches. CDR1 and CDR2 from the germline V gene are SGHRS and YFSETQ. DNA for the CDR3: TGCGCCAGCCACGACCAGCGGGAGGAAATCACTGGGGCCAACGTCCTGACTTTC. It yields the protein CASHDQREEITGANVLTF.

The chain uses TRBV19 and TRBJ2-7; 10 bases align to TRBD1. Losses at the gene ends were 4 bases for V and 5 bases for J; bases not matched to a gene: 8. Germline V gene lookup returns CDR1 LNHDA and CDR2 SQIVND (reference sequence). This CDR3 has 15 residues. CDR3 amino acids: CASSTFLTGGDEQYF. The CDR3 region has the DNA TGTGCCAGTAGTACGTTTTTGACAGGGGGCGACGAGCAGTACTTC.

Only a few counts were recorded for this clonotype. This chain connects TRBV15 to TRBJ2-7; D gene uncertain. The V and J ends lost 0 bases and 0 bases respectively, with 12 bases between them. This CDR3 is 16 amino acids long. Germline CDR1 and CDR2: LNHNV and YYDKDF (reference sequence). CDR3: CATSRDGTRSSYEQYF. CDR3 DNA sequence: TGTGCCACCAGCAGAGATGGTACAAGGAGCTCCTACGAGCAGTACTTC.

For this clonotype: Mismatch with germline at one junction end may stem from a read error. The chain joins TRBV27 to TRBJ1-3; 9 bases are a match to TRBD1. Germline values: CDR1 MNHEY, CDR2 SMNVEV (reference sequence). This CDR3 region has 14 residues. The CDR3 is CASRDRGFGHTIYF. CDR3 sequence (DNA): TGTGCCAGCAGGGACAGGGGATTTGGACACACCATATATTTT.

The genes are TRBV4-3 and TRBJ2-5; a weak D match, TRBD1 (5 bases). Trimming removed 1 base at V and 5 bases at J, with 8 bases between. The CDR3 has 13 residues. From germline, CDR1 is LGHNA and CDR2 YSLEER. The CDR3 coding sequence is TGCGCCAGCAGCCAAGGACAGAGGGAGACCCAGTACTTC. It codes for CASSQGQRETQYF.

Many counts were recorded for this clonotype. This rearrangement joins TRBV10-3 to TRBJ2-3; D is perhaps TRBD2 (5 bases). This CDR3 spans 12 amino acids. V shed 2 bases and J shed 5 bases, with 5 bases lying between them. Germline V gene lookup returns CDR1 ENHRY and CDR2 SYGVKD. In DNA, the CDR3 is TGTGCCATCAGTGAGGGAGGAGATACGCAGTATTTT. Its protein is CAISEGGDTQYF.

This clonotype was seen more than once but under ten times. The chain has TRBV9 and TRBJ2-6, with D perhaps given as TRBD1 or TRBD2 (5 bases each). V lost 3 bases and J lost 1, with 8 bases in between. The germline V gene encodes CDR1 SGDLS and CDR2 YYNGEE. The CDR3 totals 15 residues. CDR3 DNA sequence: TGTGCCAGCAGCGGTGGGGGTTCTGGGGCCAACGTCCTGACTTTC. It specifies CASSGGGSGANVLTF.

This clonotype was seen many times. The chain recombines TRBV15 with TRBJ2-7, with TRBD2 identical over 9 bases. Germline V gene data show CDR1 as LNHNV and CDR2 as YYDKDF (reference sequence). The V gene end was trimmed by 0 bases and the J gene end by 6 bases; junction bases not matched to a gene: 9. The CDR3 has 16 residues. The CDR3 bases are TGTGCCACCAGCAGAGAGTTGGCGGGAGGGCACAGCGAGCAGTACTTC. The encoded protein is CATSRELAGGHSEQYF.

Worth noting for this clonotype: Without the conserved terminal phenylalanine or tryptophan, this CDR3 likely stems from a read error. The chain is built from TRBV14 and TRBJ2-3, with unresolved D. This CDR3 spans 14 amino acids. The V end lost 8 bases, the J end lost 1 base, and 13 bases lay between the germline ends. Germline lookup yields CDR1 SGHDN and CDR2 FVKESK. CDR3: CASGSSQGTDTQYL. The CDR3 bases are TGTGCCAGCGGCTCTTCTCAGGGCACAGATACGCAGTATCTT.

Many counts were recorded for this clonotype. This chain connects TRBV6-1 to TRBJ2-1; 8 positions match TRBD2. Germline-derived CDR1 and CDR2 are MNHNS and SASEGT. The trim removed 5 bases at V and 0 bases at J, leaving 6 bases unmatched. The CDR3 totals 16 residues. The CDR3 sequence: CASSPVAGSSYNEQFF. The CDR3 DNA follows: TGTGCCAGCAGTCCCGTAGCGGGGAGCTCCTACAATGAGCAGTTCTTC.

This clonotype was picked up a small number of times. CDR3 residues: CASSLAGGTTYEQYF. CDR3 coding DNA: TGCGCCAGCAGCTTGGCGGGAGGGACTACCTACGAGCAGTACTTC. V and J are TRBV5-1 and TRBJ2-7; 8 bases fit TRBD2. CDR3 length: 15 residues. V was pared by 0 bases and J by 2 bases, with 4 bases of the junction left unmatched. The germline V gene encodes CDR1 SGHRS and CDR2 YFSETQ.

The CDR3 sequence: CASSLGGSLHGYTF. The CDR3 DNA reads TGTGCCAGCAGCTTAGGTGGATCACTGCATGGCTACACCTTC. The chain employs TRBV7-9 and TRBJ1-2; D is uncertain. Germline V gene lookup returns CDR1 SEHNR and CDR2 FQNEAQ (reference sequence). Deletions cut 1 base from V and 6 bases from J, with 12 bases between. This CDR3 is 14 amino acids long.

The chain has TRBV27 and TRBJ2-7, with a tentative D call TRBD1 (7 bases). Trimming removed 8 bases at V and 8 bases at J, with 19 bases between. CDR1 and CDR2 from the germline V gene are MNHEY and SMNVEV (reference sequence). The CDR3 covers 13 residues. For the CDR3, the DNA is TGTGCCAGCCGAACAGGGGTGGGGGGCAAGCAGTACTTC. It is translated as CASRTGVGGKQYF.

The chain carries TRBV29-1 and TRBJ2-1; a possible D gene is TRBD2 (6 bases). The CDR3 runs 12 residues. V lost 6 bases and J 8 bases, leaving 14 bases between the germline ends. The germline V gene encodes CDR1 SQVTM and CDR2 ANQGSEA. The CDR3, as DNA: TGCAGCGTGACGACTAGTTCCTATGAGCAGTTCTTC. Its protein product is CSVTTSSYEQFF.

V gene TRBV2 combines with J gene TRBJ2-1; the match to TRBD2 covers 10 bases. CDR3 length equals 23 residues. Germline V gene sequence: CDR1 SNHLY, CDR2 FYNNEI. With 0 bases clipped from V and 5 bases from J, the junction kept 25 bases outside the gene matches. As DNA, the CDR3 is TGTGCCAGCAGTGAAGCGGGCTATTTCCCTATTCATGCCGGGACTAGCGCGGACAATGAGCAGTTCTTC. Translating it yields CASSEAGYFPIHAGTSADNEQFF.

This clonotype showed up just a few times. This chain links TRBV6-2 or TRBV6-3 with TRBJ2-3; 7 bases are shared with TRBD2. Germline trimming cut 2 bases from V and 2 bases from J; bases unmatched to any gene: 1. The CDR3 loop spans 14 amino acids. Germline values: CDR1 MNHEY, CDR2 SVGEGT. The CDR3 nucleotides read TGTGCCAGCAGTTACGGGAGGGCCACAGATACGCAGTATTTT. Translation gives CASSYGRATDTQYF.

The sample holds many counts of this clonotype. The chain links TRBV27 to TRBJ1-1; D uncertain. V lost 1 base and J 7 bases, leaving 10 bases between the germline ends. CDR1 MNHEY and CDR2 SMNVEV come from the germline V gene (reference sequence). This CDR3 spans 13 amino acids. The CDR3 region is CASSLLESGEAFF. In DNA, the CDR3 is TGTGCCAGCAGTTTATTGGAGTCAGGTGAAGCTTTCTTT.

The gene calls are TRBV6-5 and TRBJ1-1, with D tentatively TRBD1 (5 bases). From germline, CDR1 is MNHEY and CDR2 SVGAGI. V was pared by 5 bases and J by 3 bases, with 19 bases between. The CDR3 is 16 residues long. CDR3 DNA: TGTGCCAGCAGTACTTATCCCGGGGCCGGGGACACTGAAGCTTTCTTT. Protein sequence: CASSTYPGAGDTEAFF.

The rearrangement uses TRBV5-6 and TRBJ2-7; D might be TRBD1 (6 bases). Germline V gene lookup returns CDR1 SGHDT and CDR2 YYEEEE. Trimming pared 4 bases from V and 2 bases from J, leaving 16 bases between. The CDR3 loop spans 15 amino acids. The CDR3 protein is CASSPPGQATYEQYF. The CDR3 region has the DNA TGTGCCAGCAGCCCCCCGGGACAAGCCACCTACGAGCAGTACTTC.

The rearrangement links TRBV7-8 to TRBJ1-1; 10 bases match TRBD1. V trimming: 0 bases; J trimming: 0 bases; junction bases outside the gene matches: 1. Per the germline V gene, CDR1 is SGHVS and CDR2 is FQNEAQ. The CDR3 runs to 16 residues. In DNA, the CDR3 is TGTGCCAGCAGCTTAGCGGGACAGGGGCTGAACACTGAAGCTTTCTTT. This codes for CASSLAGQGLNTEAFF.

The J gene is TRBJ1-2, the V gene TRBV12-3 or TRBV12-4; 9 bases are a match to TRBD1. This CDR3 has 15 amino acids. Losses at the gene ends were 5 bases for V and 4 bases for J; bases not matched to a gene: 8. CDR3 coding DNA: TGTGCCAGCAGTCTCGGGACAGGGCCAACCTATGGCTACACCTTC. Its translation: CASSLGTGPTYGYTF.